What follows describes a single T cell receptor beta chain. Its antigen is not known. The data derive from a study of somatic mutations in cytotoxic T cells in rheumatoid arthritis. Study-wide context: Purity of nearly 100% was reached when some V beta antibody-stained T-cell populations were flow-sorted, including V beta1+ cells sequenced for TCRB. Study outcomes and limitations: No significant CD8+ T-cell clonality difference was found between rheumatoid arthritis patients and age-matched controls.

In the original analysis: The authors compared patient CD8+ clones larger than 1% against published virus-specific TCRB sequences. Only a few of these clones matched. The table came from immunoSEQ multiplex PCR; TCRdb's copy has only in-frame clones and leaves some out. The DNA was the basis for D and trimming; V, J and clone size are from that table. The sample lists just under 7,000 clones, about 81% occurring once. The clonotype was recovered from an adult with rheumatoid arthritis. Source material: CD8+ T cells sorted from blood.

This chain's CDR3 is CASSSQGARDNQPQHF. The DNA for the CDR3 is TGTGCCAGCAGCTCTCAGGGGGCGCGTGACAATCAGCCCCAGCATTTT. The V gene is TRBV7-9, the J gene TRBJ1-5; TRBD1 aligns across 8 bases. V dropped 4 bases and J dropped 3; count of bases not matched to a gene: 8. The CDR3 has 16 residues. The germline V gene has CDR1 SEHNR and CDR2 FQNEAQ (reference sequence).